What follows are 5 T cell receptor beta chains derived from one specimen sequenced in a study of cytomegalovirus exposure and HLA in healthy donors (dated by TCRdb to about 2017). Library preparation used the immunoSEQ multiplex PCR assay. For the multiplex PCR, a mixture combining 60 forward primers for TCR Vbeta segments and 13 reverse primers for TCR Jbeta segments was used. Imported from immuneACCESS, the table was reduced by TCRdb to in-frame sequences with V and J called. These copies leave out some clones; in studies compared against another copy, an unresolved V gene accounts for under half, and the cause of the remainder is not known. The sample table gives about 55,000 clones. In total, the top ten clones hold approximately 8.9% of the sample. The sequenced sample consisted of PBMCs. These receptors were taken from a middle-aged man in good health and CMV-seropositive.

The chain employs TRBV4-1 and TRBJ1-2; 10 nucleotides line up with TRBD1. CDR1 and CDR2 from the germline V gene are MGHRA and YSYEKL. The junction had 10 bases not matched to a gene; V was cut back by 1 base and J by 5 bases. The CDR3 covers 17 residues. The CDR3 sequence is CASSQAGDRGYGYGYTF. CDR3 in DNA: TGCGCCAGCAGCCAAGCGGGGGACAGGGGTTATGGGTATGGCTACACCTTC.

V and J are TRBV6-5 and TRBJ1-1; perhaps TRBD1 as D (5 bases). V shed 2 bases and J shed 1 base, with 11 bases lying between them. The CDR3 consists of 15 residues. Per germline, CDR1 MNHEY and CDR2 SVGAGI. The CDR3 loop reads CASSYHPTGNTEAFF. In nucleotides, the CDR3 is TGTGCCAGCAGTTACCACCCCACAGGGAACACTGAAGCTTTCTTT.

The chain couples TRBV5-8 to TRBJ2-2; 9 nucleotides match TRBD2. V lost 4 bases, J lost 6 bases, and 7 bases stayed unmatched. This CDR3 is built from 15 residues. The germline gives CDR1 SGHTS, CDR2 YDEGEE. The DNA of the CDR3 is TGTGCCAGCAGCGACGGCGGGAGGGCCGCCGGGGAGCTGTTTTTT. This encodes CASSDGGRAAGELFF.

The chain employs TRBV20-1 and TRBJ1-2; D is unresolved. Germline values: CDR1 DFQATT, CDR2 SNEGSKA (reference sequence). This CDR3 contains 11 residues. V lost 5 bases to trimming and J lost 2 bases, with 6 bases between them. The CDR3 spells CSAPRNYGYTF. The CDR3 DNA sequence: TGCAGTGCTCCCAGGAACTATGGCTACACCTTC.

V is TRBV18 and J is TRBJ2-7; tentatively, D is TRBD1 (8 bases). Trimming shortened V by 3 bases and J by 7 bases, and 19 bases separated the two germline ends. Germline assignment: CDR1 KGHSH and CDR2 LQKENI. This CDR3 has 15 amino acids. CDR3 protein: CASSPPGTGGGEQYF. CDR3 nucleotide sequence: TGTGCCAGCTCACCTCCCGGGACAGGCGGGGGAGAGCAGTACTTC.